This T cell receptor (beta chain) is from a study of CD8 T cells in Susac syndrome. Reverse transcription of roughly 0.5 to 1 ug RNA was carried out with random hexamers. Amplification of TCR beta CDR3 across 54 Vbeta and 13 Jbeta was performed with immunoSEQ multiplex PCR. Via MiXCR, TCRdb re-called the immunoSEQ multiplex PCR reads, giving one row per CDR3 protein. The repertoire holds a few hundred thousand distinct CDR3 sequences, with approximately 90% as singletons. The germline V gene has CDR1 GTSNPN and CDR2 SVGIG (reference sequence). Trimming shortened V by 2 bases and J by 4 bases, and 15 bases separated the two germline ends. CDR3 length: 15 amino acids. CD8+ and CD4+ T cells circulating in blood were sequenced for TCR beta. Both CD4+ and CD8+ T cells were negatively isolated, and TEMRA cells underwent FACS enrichment.

This chain connects TRBV30 to TRBJ2-1; possible D gene TRBD2, 6 bases. The material sequenced was CD8+ T cells from PBMCs. The sequence was collected from a human donor with multiple sclerosis. The CDR3 here is CAWSPGLAPYNEQFF. The CDR3 DNA sequence: TGTGCCTGGAGTCCCGGGCTAGCGCCTTACAATGAGCAGTTCTTC.